This TCR beta chain was sequenced in a study of T cell responses to AZD1222 COVID-19 vaccine. Generated by immunoSEQ multiplex PCR, the TCRdb table keeps only in-frame clones and is missing some. Of about 56,000 clones in the sample, about 86% were seen once. The CDR3 totals 16 residues. The V gene end was trimmed by 6 bases and the J gene end by 6 bases; junction bases not matched to a gene: 14. Germline CDR1 MDHEN, CDR2 SYDVKM. The origin of this receptor is an adult who received the AZD1222 COVID-19 vaccine. The rearrangement uses TRBV28 and TRBJ1-5; 7 bases agree with TRBD1. The specimen comprised peripheral blood, sampled 28 days after the second AZD1222 dose. CDR3 sequence (DNA): TGTGCCAGCAGCTCAAATAGGGGGCTTTCGAGTCAGCCCCAGCATTTT. This encodes CASSSNRGLSSQPQHF. Combining the CDR3 with reference TRBV28 and TRBJ1-5 gives the whole variable domain DVKVTQSSRYLVKRTGEKVFLECVQDMDHENMFWYRQDPGLGLRLIYFSYDVKMKEKGDIPEGYSVSREKKERFSLILESASTNQTSMYLCASSSNRGLSSQPQHFGDGTRLSIL.